These T cell receptor beta chains were read from a single sample in a study of Ad26.COV2.S vaccination and SARS-CoV-2 variants. Only in-frame clones appear in the TCRdb table, and some are missing; sequencing was by immunoSEQ multiplex PCR. Seen here are approximately 480,000 clones, 87% observed once, and the top ten hold roughly 13%. Sample: peripheral blood, taken in a trial of Ad26.COV2.S vaccine versus placebo. The receptor source for this set is a person aged 18-60 years who received the Ad26.COV2.S COVID-19 vaccine or a placebo. CDR3s include the opening cysteine and the closing phenylalanine or tryptophan. Fields, in order: V gene, J gene, clone size, D gene, CDR3 DNA, CDR3 protein. D genes are given only for firm matches. Size values are once, few and many counts, or a class for expanded clones, and some rows have none.

V: TRBV2; J: TRBJ1-4; size: .; D: .; DNA: TGTGCCAGCAGTGAAGCGCTTCCGGGGCTGACTAATGAAAAACTGTTTTTT; CDR3: CASSEALPGLTNEKLFF
V: TRBV15; J: TRBJ2-5; size: .; D: .; DNA: TGTGCCACCAGCAGAGCCAGGTCCCGGGAGACCCAGTACTTC; CDR3: CATSRARSRETQYF
V: TRBV3-1/TRBV3-2; J: TRBJ1-1; size: .; D: TRBD1; DNA: TGTGCCAGCAGCCAAGAGGTGGGGACAGGGGGCGCGGGGACTGAAGCTTTCTTT; CDR3: CASSQEVGTGGAGTEAFF
V: TRBV28; J: TRBJ2-3; size: .; D: .; DNA: TGTGCCAGCAGGGACACAGATACGCAGTATTTT; CDR3: CASRDTDTQYF
V: TRBV13; J: TRBJ2-1; size: .; D: TRBD1; DNA: TGTGCCAGCAGCCCACAGACAGGGCCCCAATTGATGGGGCAGTTCTTC; CDR3: CASSPQTGPQLMGQFF
V: TRBV30; J: TRBJ2-2; size: .; D: TRBD2; DNA: TGTGCCTGGAGGGCGGGGGTCGGCACCGGGGAGCTGTTTTTT; CDR3: CAWRAGVGTGELFF
V: TRBV19; J: TRBJ2-3; size: .; D: .; DNA: TGTGCCAGTACACGGACACACACAGATACGCAGTATTTT; CDR3: CASTRTHTDTQYF
V: TRBV5-5; J: TRBJ1-5; size: once; D: TRBD1; DNA: TGTGCCAGCAGCTTGGCCGGGACAGCCTCCAATCAGCCCCAGCATTTT; CDR3: CASSLAGTASNQPQHF
V: TRBV19; J: TRBJ2-1; size: .; D: TRBD1; DNA: TGTGCCAGTAGACCCCGGACAGGGGGCTACAATGAGCAGTTCTTC; CDR3: CASRPRTGGYNEQFF
V: TRBV11-2; J: TRBJ1-2; size: once; D: .; DNA: TGTGCCAGCAGCTTTACAGGCGTGGGCTACACCTTC; CDR3: CASSFTGVGYTF
V: TRBV4-1; J: TRBJ2-7; size: .; D: .; DNA: TGCGCCAGCAGCCATAATTACGAGCAGTACTTC; CDR3: CASSHNYEQYF
V: TRBV4-2; J: TRBJ1-4; size: .; D: .; DNA: TGTGCCAGCAGCCAAGAACGTGGGACCCCCGTTGGTGAAAAACTGTTTTTT; CDR3: CASSQERGTPVGEKLFF
V: TRBV6-5; J: TRBJ2-7; size: .; D: .; DNA: TGTGCCAGCAGGGAGACTGGGGCCTACGAGCAGTACTTC; CDR3: CASRETGAYEQYF
V: TRBV7-9; J: TRBJ2-1; size: once; D: .; DNA: TGTGCCAGCCTCCCAGAGGGGTTAGGGGAGCAGTTCTTC; CDR3: CASLPEGLGEQFF
V: TRBV28; J: TRBJ2-5; size: .; D: .; DNA: TGTGCCAGCAGTTTACGAGAGACCCAGTACTTC; CDR3: CASSLRETQYF
V: TRBV5-8; J: TRBJ2-1; size: .; D: TRBD2; DNA: TGTGCCAGCACCACGGGGACTAGCTCGTTCTTAAATGAGCAGTTCTTC; CDR3: CASTTGTSSFLNEQFF
V: TRBV9; J: TRBJ2-2; size: once; D: TRBD2; DNA: TGTGCCAGCAGCGTGTTAGCGGGAGACACCGGGGAGCTGTTTTTT; CDR3: CASSVLAGDTGELFF
V: TRBV2; J: TRBJ1-5; size: .; D: .; DNA: TGTGCCAGCAGCCGGGATTCCAATCAGCCCCAGCATTTT; CDR3: CASSRDSNQPQHF
V: TRBV27; J: TRBJ1-2; size: once; D: .; DNA: TGTGCCAGCAGAACTGTTACAGGGAATGGCTACACCTTC; CDR3: CASRTVTGNGYTF
V: TRBV5-1; J: TRBJ2-3; size: .; D: .; DNA: TGCGCCAGCAGCTTGGCCAGAGGACGGAAAGAAATCACAGATACGCAGTATTTT; CDR3: CASSLARGRKEITDTQYF
V: TRBV30; J: TRBJ1-2; size: .; D: .; DNA: TGTGCCTCCCTTGGCTCTAAATATGGCTACACCTTC; CDR3: CASLGSKYGYTF
V: TRBV24-1; J: TRBJ1-1; size: .; D: .; DNA: TGTGCCACCAGTGACTCTATCAAACAGGGAAGAGCTTTCTTT; CDR3: CATSDSIKQGRAFF
V: TRBV7-3; J: TRBJ2-3; size: .; D: TRBD2; DNA: TGTGCCAGCAGCCCCCAAGGAACTAGCGGGAGGGGGTCGTCAGATACGCAGTATTTT; CDR3: CASSPQGTSGRGSSDTQYF
V: TRBV3-1/TRBV3-2; J: TRBJ2-7; size: .; D: TRBD2; DNA: TGTGCCAGCAGCACAAGGACTAGCGAGTACGAGCAGTACTTC; CDR3: CASSTRTSEYEQYF
V: TRBV30; J: TRBJ2-7; size: .; D: .; DNA: TGTGCCTGGAGCGAGTATAGACCGGGACCCGGCGGGGAGCAGTACTTC; CDR3: CAWSEYRPGPGGEQYF
V: TRBV3-1/TRBV3-2; J: TRBJ1-1; size: few; D: .; DNA: TGTGCCAGCAGCCAAGATCCCGAGAACACTGAAGCTTTCTTT; CDR3: CASSQDPENTEAFF
V: TRBV3-1/TRBV3-2; J: TRBJ2-3; size: .; D: .; DNA: TGTGCCAGCAGCCAGACAGATACGCAGTATTTT; CDR3: CASSQTDTQYF
V: TRBV9; J: TRBJ1-3; size: .; D: .; DNA: TGTGCCAGCAGCACCGGGACTTCCCGCTCTGGAAACACCATATATTTT; CDR3: CASSTGTSRSGNTIYF
V: TRBV15; J: TRBJ1-5; size: .; D: .; DNA: TGTGCCACCAGCAGAGATTCGGGGGGAAGTCAGCCCCAGCATTTT; CDR3: CATSRDSGGSQPQHF
V: TRBV28; J: TRBJ2-2; size: .; D: TRBD1; DNA: TGTGCCAGCTCAGGGGGCTCGAACACCGGGGAGCTGTTTTTT; CDR3: CASSGGSNTGELFF
V: TRBV6-5; J: TRBJ2-7; size: few; D: TRBD2; DNA: TGTGCCAGCGCGCCGGGACTAGCCTACGAGCAGTACTTC; CDR3: CASAPGLAYEQYF
V: TRBV5-1; J: TRBJ1-1; size: .; D: TRBD1; DNA: TGCGCCAGCAGCTATACGACAGGGGCGAACACTGAAGCTTTCTTT; CDR3: CASSYTTGANTEAFF
V: TRBV19; J: TRBJ2-3; size: .; D: .; DNA: TGTGCCAGTAGTATAAGGTTAGGCGATACGCAGTATTTT; CDR3: CASSIRLGDTQYF
V: TRBV7-8; J: TRBJ2-7; size: .; D: .; DNA: TGTGCCAGCAGCACCCTACAGGGACGCGAGCAGTACTTC; CDR3: CASSTLQGREQYF
V: TRBV5-1; J: TRBJ1-2; size: .; D: .; DNA: TGCGCCAGCAGCACACAAGTGTCTAACTATGGCTACACCTTC; CDR3: CASSTQVSNYGYTF
V: TRBV5-4; J: TRBJ2-7; size: .; D: .; DNA: TGTGCCAGCAGTCCCGATAGCGTCTACGAGCAGTACTTC; CDR3: CASSPDSVYEQYF
V: TRBV28; J: TRBJ1-2; size: .; D: .; DNA: TGTGCCAGCAGTATACCCCTGGCACTTAACTATGGCTACACCTTC; CDR3: CASSIPLALNYGYTF
V: TRBV28; J: TRBJ1-2; size: .; D: .; DNA: TGTGCCAGCAGGCCACAAGGGGGATCCTATGGCTACACCTTC; CDR3: CASRPQGGSYGYTF
V: TRBV19; J: TRBJ1-1; size: .; D: .; DNA: TGTGCCAGTATTCCGGCATCTCAGTCTGAAGCTTTCTTT; CDR3: CASIPASQSEAFF
V: TRBV30; J: TRBJ1-6; size: .; D: .; DNA: TGTGCCGAGAGGACGGGCAGCTCCTATAATTCACCCCTCCACTTT; CDR3: CAERTGSSYNSPLHF
V: TRBV29-1; J: TRBJ2-6; size: .; D: .; DNA: TGCAGCTTTACGTGGACGGCCGTTGGGGCCAACGTCCTGACTTTC; CDR3: CSFTWTAVGANVLTF
V: TRBV2; J: TRBJ2-3; size: few; D: .; DNA: TGTGCCACACAGCGGACATACACAGATACGCAGTATTTT; CDR3: CATQRTYTDTQYF
V: TRBV21-1; J: TRBJ1-5; size: once; D: .; DNA: TGTGCCAGCAGGATCCTAAGGGGGGCCGGTCAGCCCCAGCATTTT; CDR3: CASRILRGAGQPQHF
V: TRBV19; J: TRBJ2-7; size: .; D: .; DNA: TGTGCCAGTAGTATAGCCCCGGACAGATTCTACGAGCAGTACTTC; CDR3: CASSIAPDRFYEQYF
V: TRBV5-1; J: TRBJ1-1; size: few; D: .; DNA: TGCGCCAGCAGCACCGGACAGAACACTGAAGCTTTCTTT; CDR3: CASSTGQNTEAFF
V: TRBV7-2; J: TRBJ2-7; size: .; D: .; DNA: TGTGCCAGCAGCTTAGTTCGGCTTTCCGGCGAGCAGTACTTC; CDR3: CASSLVRLSGEQYF
V: TRBV6-2/TRBV6-3; J: TRBJ2-2; size: .; D: .; DNA: TGTGCCAGCAGTTACCCGATCCCCGGGACACATAACACCGGGGAGCTGTTTTTT; CDR3: CASSYPIPGTHNTGELFF
V: TRBV19; J: TRBJ1-2; size: .; D: .; DNA: TGTGCCAGTCAAATCATGACAGGACCCTATGGCTACACCTTC; CDR3: CASQIMTGPYGYTF
V: TRBV7-2; J: TRBJ2-3; size: .; D: TRBD2; DNA: TGTGCCAGCAGCTTTAGTTGGAGACTAGCGGTAGATTTT; CDR3: CASSFSWRLAVDF
V: TRBV7-9; J: TRBJ1-2; size: .; D: .; DNA: TGTGCCAGCAGCTCGAGGGGGGGACGGAAATATGGCTACACCTTC; CDR3: CASSSRGGRKYGYTF
V: TRBV5-1; J: TRBJ2-1; size: once; D: .; DNA: TGCGCCAGCAGCTTGGATAGGTGGGATGAGCAGTTCTTC; CDR3: CASSLDRWDEQFF
V: TRBV5-1; J: TRBJ1-1; size: .; D: TRBD1; DNA: TGCGCCAGCAGCTTGGGTGGGACAGGTTCGATGGGGAACACTGAAGCTTTCTTT; CDR3: CASSLGGTGSMGNTEAFF
V: TRBV7-8; J: TRBJ2-7; size: .; D: .; DNA: TGTGCCAGCAGTAGGACTCGGGACGAGCAGTACTTC; CDR3: CASSRTRDEQYF
V: TRBV5-1; J: TRBJ2-3; size: .; D: TRBD2; DNA: TGCGCCAGCAGCTTGGCCCCTAGCGGGAGCGGGGGAGATACGCAGTATTTT; CDR3: CASSLAPSGSGGDTQYF
V: TRBV11-1; J: TRBJ2-1; size: .; D: .; DNA: TGTGCCAGCAGCTTTCTAGCGCCATACAATGAGCAGTTCTTC; CDR3: CASSFLAPYNEQFF